This TCR beta chain came from a study of blood T cell repertoires in COVID-19. The wider study: PBMCs, B-cell-depleted T cells, or T cells were the source of the cDNA or gDNA that made up the material.

Libraries were prepared by immunoSEQ multiplex PCR; TCRdb keeps only in-frame clonotypes and omits some of them. Of 270,000 or so clones in the sample, around 93% were seen once. The CDR3 extends over 13 amino acids. V was clipped by 4 bases and J by 10 bases; unmatched bases: 3. Germline lookup yields CDR1 SGHDT and CDR2 YYEEEE. Participants came from roughly 24 US areas, aged roughly 18 to 95 years. Cohorts were based on clinical histories the participants reported. The receptor was isolated from a man aged 35-49 years who had been exposed to COVID-19. V is TRBV5-6 and J is TRBJ1-6; TRBD1 agrees at 9 bases. Source material: PBMCs or T cells enriched from blood (not recorded which). This CDR3 is CASSTTGGSPLHF. The CDR3 region has the DNA TGTGCCAGCAGCACCACAGGGGGCTCACCCCTCCACTTT.